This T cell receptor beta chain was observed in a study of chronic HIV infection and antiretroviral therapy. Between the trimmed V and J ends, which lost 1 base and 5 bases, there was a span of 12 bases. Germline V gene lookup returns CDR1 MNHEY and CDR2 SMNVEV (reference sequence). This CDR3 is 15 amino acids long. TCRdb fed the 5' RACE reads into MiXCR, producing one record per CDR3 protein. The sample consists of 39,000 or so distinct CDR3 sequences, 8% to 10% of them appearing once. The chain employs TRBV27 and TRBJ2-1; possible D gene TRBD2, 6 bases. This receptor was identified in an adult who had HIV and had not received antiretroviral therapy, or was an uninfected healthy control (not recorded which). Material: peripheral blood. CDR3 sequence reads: CASSLYGSKDNEQFF. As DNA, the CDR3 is TGTGCCAGCAGTTTATACGGGAGTAAGGACAATGAGCAGTTCTTC.